Listed below are T cell receptor beta chains from one sample, sequenced in a study of T cell repertoires in cytomegalovirus infection. What these receptors recognize is not known. TCRdb independently ran MiXCR on the reads; one entry per CDR3 protein. The data hold just under 500,000 distinct CDR3 sequences, with about 33% observed a single time. The source was cultured PBMCs, collected from culture after CMV antigen stimulation. The origin of the receptors is a human donor in good health (CMV status not recorded). Some clones in this sample may be carry-over from other donors' samples. The conserved cysteine and the conserved F or W are not part of the CDR3 here. Only part of the rows carry a size: once, few, many, or a class if the clone is expanded.

TRBV7-9	TRBJ1-5	NA	12	ASKGGGYNQPQH
TRBV28	TRBJ1-5	NA	14	ASSFSPDSYNQPQH
TRBV7-2	TRBJ1-2	NA	14	ASSLAGQGTNYGYT
TRBV20-1	TRBJ2-1	few	13	SAKEASGRALEQF
TRBV6-5	TRBJ1-5	NA	17	ASSYVIPGASNSNQPQH
TRBV20-1	TRBJ1-5	few	12	SARGDRANQPQH
TRBV12-3/TRBV12-4	TRBJ2-7	NA	12	ASSLAGGPHEQY
TRBV11-2	TRBJ2-1	NA	13	ASSPAARASDEQF
TRBV12-3/TRBV12-4	TRBJ1-6	few	12	ASSFGKNNSPLH
TRBV2	TRBJ2-1	few	10	ASSDLGYEQF
TRBV7-2	TRBJ2-7	many	12	ASSLEVSSYEQY
TRBV6-1	TRBJ2-2	once	11	ASNHGVSGELF
TRBV6-2/TRBV6-3	TRBJ2-1	few	13	ATLNWDRDYNEQF
TRBV4-2	TRBJ1-5	NA	14	ASSPKEVGDNQPQH
TRBV11-2	TRBJ1-3	NA	13	ASRNWGSSGNTIY
TRBV9	TRBJ2-1	NA	15	ASSVDSGSFPYNEQF
TRBV28	TRBJ2-1	NA	15	ASSPTEGWSSYNEQF
TRBV7-2	TRBJ2-1	NA	9	ASTRLGEQF
TRBV28	TRBJ2-2	NA	11	ASRDTNTGELF
TRBV7-2	TRBJ1-1	few	14	ASSLVWGQGNTEAF
TRBV24-1	TRBJ1-3	NA	15	ATSDSSQVLSGNTIY
TRBV15	TRBJ1-3	few	14	ATERGASGSGNTIY
TRBV7-6	TRBJ2-5	few	13	ASSRSGTGQETQY
TRBV7-2	TRBJ2-7	few	12	ASSLAGPAYEQY